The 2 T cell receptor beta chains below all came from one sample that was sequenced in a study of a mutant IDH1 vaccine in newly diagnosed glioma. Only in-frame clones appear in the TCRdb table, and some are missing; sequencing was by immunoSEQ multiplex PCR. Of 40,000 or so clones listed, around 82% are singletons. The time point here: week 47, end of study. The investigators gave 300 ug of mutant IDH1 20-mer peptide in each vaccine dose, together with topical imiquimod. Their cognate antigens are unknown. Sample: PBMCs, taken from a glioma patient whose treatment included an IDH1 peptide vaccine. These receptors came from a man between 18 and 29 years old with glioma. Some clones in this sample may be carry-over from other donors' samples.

The CDR3 here is CATRGGGRGANVLTF. The DNA of the CDR3 is TGTGCCACGAGAGGAGGAGGCAGAGGGGCCAACGTCCTGACTTTC. The rearrangement uses TRBV19 and TRBJ2-6, with TRBD2 as a possible D gene (5 bases). V lost 10 bases and J lost 4, with 17 bases in between. In germline, CDR1 is LNHDA, CDR2 SQIVND (reference sequence). The length of the CDR3 is 15 residues.

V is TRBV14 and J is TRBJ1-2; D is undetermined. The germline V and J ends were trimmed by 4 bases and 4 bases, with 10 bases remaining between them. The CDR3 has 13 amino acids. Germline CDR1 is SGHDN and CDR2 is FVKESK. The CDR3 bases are TGTGCCAGCAGCCGCACAGTAGGCTATGGCTACACCTTC. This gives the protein CASSRTVGYGYTF. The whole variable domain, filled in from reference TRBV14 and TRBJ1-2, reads EAGVTQFPSHSVIEKGQTVTLRCDPISGHDNLYWYRRVMGKEIKFLLHFVKESKQDESGMPNNRFLAERTGGTYSTLKVQPAELEDSGVYFCASSRTVGYGYTFGSGTRLTVV.